These T cell receptor beta chains were read from a single sample in a study of post-analysis software for immune sequencing data. From the PCR reads, TCRdb called clonotypes with MiXCR, one entry per CDR3 protein. The data show more than 450,000 distinct CDR3 sequences, about 40% seen once. The material sequenced was blood. These receptors were collected from a girl aged 10 to 17 with multiple sclerosis. CDR3s include the opening cysteine and the closing phenylalanine or tryptophan. The D gene is left open where the match is weak. Some rows have no size entry. The others give once, few or many, or a class for an expanded clone.

abundance: .; d_gene: .; v_gene: TRBV6-5; j_gene: TRBJ1-2; CDR3nt: TGTGCCAGCAGCTACGGGGCCGGTGTGGGCTATGGCTACACCTTC; CDR3aa: CASSYGAGVGYGYTF
abundance: .; d_gene: TRBD2; v_gene: TRBV5-1; j_gene: TRBJ2-1; CDR3nt: TGCGCCAGCAGCTCCTCCCTCACGGGGGGATCCAATGAGCAGTTCTTC; CDR3aa: CASSSSLTGGSNEQFF
abundance: .; d_gene: .; v_gene: TRBV28; j_gene: TRBJ2-7; CDR3nt: TGTGCCAGCAGCCCCCGAAGCCGGGGCAGGGTTTCACCCAGAAGGGGAAACGAGCAGTACTTC; CDR3aa: CASSPRSRGRVSPRRGNEQYF
abundance: .; d_gene: TRBD2; v_gene: TRBV11-2; j_gene: TRBJ2-3; CDR3nt: TGTGCCAGCAGCTTAGGAAAGCGGGAGTTTAGGGCAGATACGCAGTATTTT; CDR3aa: CASSLGKREFRADTQYF
abundance: few; d_gene: .; v_gene: TRBV6-6; j_gene: TRBJ1-5; CDR3nt: TGTGCCAGCTCACCGGGGGACGGCAATCAGCCCCAGCATTTT; CDR3aa: CASSPGDGNQPQHF
abundance: few; d_gene: TRBD2; v_gene: TRBV10-3; j_gene: TRBJ2-3; CDR3nt: TGTGCCATCGGGGCCGGGACTAGCGGGGGCACAGATACGCAGTATTTT; CDR3aa: CAIGAGTSGGTDTQYF
abundance: .; d_gene: TRBD1; v_gene: TRBV11-2; j_gene: TRBJ1-4; CDR3nt: TGTGCCAGCAGCTACCCAACTACAGGGGAGGCTAATGAAAAACTGTTTTTT; CDR3aa: CASSYPTTGEANEKLFF
abundance: few; d_gene: .; v_gene: TRBV29-1; j_gene: TRBJ2-5; CDR3nt: TGCAGCGTCGCCGACAGTGCTCAAGAGACCCAGTACTTC; CDR3aa: CSVADSAQETQYF
abundance: .; d_gene: .; v_gene: TRBV4-1; j_gene: TRBJ1-1; CDR3nt: TGCGCCAGCAGCGTACAGGGAGTAAACACTGAAGCTTTCTTT; CDR3aa: CASSVQGVNTEAFF
abundance: .; d_gene: TRBD2; v_gene: TRBV6-6; j_gene: TRBJ2-1; CDR3nt: TGTGCCAGCAGCGGGGTAGTGGCGGGGGGGCCACACAATGAGCAGTTCTTC; CDR3aa: CASSGVVAGGPHNEQFF
abundance: .; d_gene: .; v_gene: TRBV5-1; j_gene: TRBJ2-3; CDR3nt: TGCGCCAGCAGCTTGGCCGGGAAAGGCGAAAGCACAGATACGCAGTATTTT; CDR3aa: CASSLAGKGESTDTQYF
abundance: many; d_gene: .; v_gene: TRBV20-1; j_gene: TRBJ2-3; CDR3nt: TGCAGTCCAGGAAAGGGTGCCACAGATACGCAGTATTTT; CDR3aa: CSPGKGATDTQYF
abundance: few; d_gene: TRBD2; v_gene: TRBV12-3/TRBV12-4; j_gene: TRBJ2-4; CDR3nt: TGTGCCAGCAGTTTAGCCGGGGGGGCCAAAAACATTCAGTACTTC; CDR3aa: CASSLAGGAKNIQYF
abundance: .; d_gene: .; v_gene: TRBV12-3/TRBV12-4; j_gene: TRBJ1-5; CDR3nt: TGTGCCAGCAGTTCTAGGCATCAGCCCCAGCATTTT; CDR3aa: CASSSRHQPQHF
abundance: .; d_gene: .; v_gene: TRBV24-1; j_gene: TRBJ2-7; CDR3nt: TGTGCCACCAGTGAATTCGACACAAGCGAGCAGTACTTC; CDR3aa: CATSEFDTSEQYF
abundance: .; d_gene: TRBD1; v_gene: TRBV20-1; j_gene: TRBJ2-7; CDR3nt: TGCAGTGCTAGGGGACAGGTTTACGAGCAGTACTTC; CDR3aa: CSARGQVYEQYF
abundance: .; d_gene: .; v_gene: TRBV20-1; j_gene: TRBJ2-3; CDR3nt: TGCAGTGCTACCGGGTCAGATACGCAGTATTTT; CDR3aa: CSATGSDTQYF
abundance: once; d_gene: .; v_gene: TRBV10-3; j_gene: TRBJ2-7; CDR3nt: TGTGCCATCAGTGAGTTCCGAGGGGGCTCCTACGAGCAGTACTTC; CDR3aa: CAISEFRGGSYEQYF
abundance: .; d_gene: .; v_gene: TRBV5-6; j_gene: TRBJ2-1; CDR3nt: TGTGCCAGCAGCTCGGACGCCCGGAGCTCCTACAATGAGCAGTTCTTC; CDR3aa: CASSSDARSSYNEQFF
abundance: .; d_gene: TRBD1; v_gene: TRBV10-3; j_gene: TRBJ2-7; CDR3nt: TGTGCCAGCAGGGACAGGGAGTACGAGCAGTACTTC; CDR3aa: CASRDREYEQYF
abundance: few; d_gene: .; v_gene: TRBV20-1; j_gene: TRBJ2-5; CDR3nt: TGCAGTGCTAGAGAACGACTTCAAGAGACCCAGTACTTC; CDR3aa: CSARERLQETQYF
abundance: few; d_gene: .; v_gene: TRBV7-6; j_gene: TRBJ1-2; CDR3nt: TGTGCCGGCAGCTTACTAGGGGATAACTATGGCTACACCTTC; CDR3aa: CAGSLLGDNYGYTF
abundance: .; d_gene: .; v_gene: TRBV7-2; j_gene: TRBJ1-5; CDR3nt: TGTGCCAGCAGCCTCACCCGGGGAGATCAGCCCCAGCATTTT; CDR3aa: CASSLTRGDQPQHF
abundance: few; d_gene: .; v_gene: TRBV19; j_gene: TRBJ2-7; CDR3nt: TGTGCCAGTAGGGGACGGTCCTACGAGCAGTACTTC; CDR3aa: CASRGRSYEQYF
abundance: .; d_gene: .; v_gene: TRBV11-3; j_gene: TRBJ1-2; CDR3nt: TGTGCCAGCGGCTTAGATTGGGATGGCTACACCTTC; CDR3aa: CASGLDWDGYTF
abundance: .; d_gene: TRBD2; v_gene: TRBV5-1; j_gene: TRBJ2-3; CDR3nt: TGCGCCAGCAGTCCGTATTCGCGGGGGGGCCCTGATACGCAGTATTTT; CDR3aa: CASSPYSRGGPDTQYF
abundance: .; d_gene: .; v_gene: TRBV10-3; j_gene: TRBJ2-7; CDR3nt: TGTGCAATCAGGGGGCAGCGGGAGGCGCAGTACTTC; CDR3aa: CAIRGQREAQYF
abundance: .; d_gene: .; v_gene: TRBV6-1; j_gene: TRBJ2-7; CDR3nt: TGTGCCAGCAGTGAAGAGGTGGACTCCTACGAGCAGTACTTC; CDR3aa: CASSEEVDSYEQYF
abundance: .; d_gene: .; v_gene: TRBV6-1; j_gene: TRBJ2-4; CDR3nt: TGTGCCAGCAGTGAAGACGCAGGGGTCCTGGAAAACATTCAGTACTTC; CDR3aa: CASSEDAGVLENIQYF
abundance: .; d_gene: .; v_gene: TRBV2; j_gene: TRBJ2-3; CDR3nt: TGTGCCAGCAGTGAGGATGACAGTAGGGCAGATACGCAGTATTTT; CDR3aa: CASSEDDSRADTQYF
abundance: .; d_gene: TRBD2; v_gene: TRBV7-2; j_gene: TRBJ2-7; CDR3nt: TGTGCCAGCAGCTCGATAGCGGGGGGCCCCTACGAGCAGTACTTC; CDR3aa: CASSSIAGGPYEQYF
abundance: .; d_gene: TRBD1; v_gene: TRBV29-1; j_gene: TRBJ1-1; CDR3nt: TGCAGCGGGGACAGGGACACTGAAGCTTTCTTT; CDR3aa: CSGDRDTEAFF
abundance: .; d_gene: TRBD2; v_gene: TRBV29-1; j_gene: TRBJ2-1; CDR3nt: TGCAGCGTTGAGGGGCGGGAGGTCAACTCCTACAATGAGCAGTTCTTC; CDR3aa: CSVEGREVNSYNEQFF
abundance: few; d_gene: .; v_gene: TRBV24-1; j_gene: TRBJ2-2; CDR3nt: TGTGCCACCAGTGATTCAACCTCCTCGGGATCACCCGGGGAGCTGTTTTTT; CDR3aa: CATSDSTSSGSPGELFF
abundance: .; d_gene: .; v_gene: TRBV29-1; j_gene: TRBJ2-7; CDR3nt: TGCAGCGTTGAAGCGGACCCGACCCCCTACGAGCAGTACTTC; CDR3aa: CSVEADPTPYEQYF
abundance: few; d_gene: .; v_gene: TRBV6-5; j_gene: TRBJ1-2; CDR3nt: TGTGCCAGCAGTTACTCGGCTGCTACCCAGGGTGGCTACACCTTC; CDR3aa: CASSYSAATQGGYTF
abundance: .; d_gene: .; v_gene: TRBV5-1; j_gene: TRBJ1-2; CDR3nt: TGCGCCAGCAGCCGACGAGGGAGTTTGGCCGAACATGGCTACACCTTC; CDR3aa: CASSRRGSLAEHGYTF
abundance: .; d_gene: .; v_gene: TRBV20-1; j_gene: TRBJ1-5; CDR3nt: TGCAGTGCTAGTGATCCAGGGGATAATAGCAATCAGCCCCAGCATTTT; CDR3aa: CSASDPGDNSNQPQHF
abundance: .; d_gene: .; v_gene: TRBV2; j_gene: TRBJ2-7; CDR3nt: TGTGCCAGCAGTCCACCCGAGACATCCTACGAGCAGTACTTC; CDR3aa: CASSPPETSYEQYF
abundance: few; d_gene: TRBD2; v_gene: TRBV11-1; j_gene: TRBJ2-1; CDR3nt: TGTGCCAGCAGCTTTCGGCTAGCGGGGACCCCTTACAATGAGCAGTTCTTC; CDR3aa: CASSFRLAGTPYNEQFF
abundance: .; d_gene: TRBD1; v_gene: TRBV7-9; j_gene: TRBJ1-1; CDR3nt: TGTGCCAGCAGCCATAAGGACAGGGGCGAAAGGAACACTGAAGCTTTCTTT; CDR3aa: CASSHKDRGERNTEAFF
abundance: .; d_gene: .; v_gene: TRBV29-1; j_gene: TRBJ1-2; CDR3nt: TGCAGCGCCGGGGTAGGACTAAACTATGGCTACACCTTC; CDR3aa: CSAGVGLNYGYTF
abundance: few; d_gene: TRBD2; v_gene: TRBV7-9; j_gene: TRBJ2-3; CDR3nt: TGTGCCAGCAGCTTAGCGAGCGGGGGAGATACGCAGTATTTT; CDR3aa: CASSLASGGDTQYF
abundance: few; d_gene: TRBD1; v_gene: TRBV5-1; j_gene: TRBJ2-7; CDR3nt: TGCGCCAGCAGTATGGGACAGGGGGACGAGCAGTACTTC; CDR3aa: CASSMGQGDEQYF
abundance: few; d_gene: .; v_gene: TRBV2; j_gene: TRBJ1-1; CDR3nt: TGTGCCAGCAGCCGATTATTGAACACTGAAGCTTTCTTT; CDR3aa: CASSRLLNTEAFF
abundance: few; d_gene: .; v_gene: TRBV10-3; j_gene: TRBJ2-2; CDR3nt: TGTGCCATCAGCGACAGCGTTAACGGGGAGCTGTTTTTT; CDR3aa: CAISDSVNGELFF
abundance: .; d_gene: TRBD1; v_gene: TRBV10-3; j_gene: TRBJ1-5; CDR3nt: TGTGCCATTGGGGGACAGGGAGTTCAGCCCCAGCATTTT; CDR3aa: CAIGGQGVQPQHF
abundance: .; d_gene: .; v_gene: TRBV11-2; j_gene: TRBJ1-1; CDR3nt: TGTGCCAGCAGCTCCTTACGGGGCCAAAACACTGAAGCTTTCTTT; CDR3aa: CASSSLRGQNTEAFF
abundance: .; d_gene: TRBD1; v_gene: TRBV12-3/TRBV12-4; j_gene: TRBJ1-1; CDR3nt: TGTGCCAGCAGTATCGGACAGGGCAACACTGAAGCTTTCTTT; CDR3aa: CASSIGQGNTEAFF
abundance: .; d_gene: TRBD2; v_gene: TRBV7-8; j_gene: TRBJ2-1; CDR3nt: TGTGCCAGCAGCTGGGGACTAGCGGGAGGGCCGGAGAATGAGCAGTTCTTC; CDR3aa: CASSWGLAGGPENEQFF
abundance: .; d_gene: TRBD1; v_gene: TRBV10-3; j_gene: TRBJ2-7; CDR3nt: TGTGCCATCAGTGAGTATGGCCTCGGACAGGGCTACGAGCAGTACTTC; CDR3aa: CAISEYGLGQGYEQYF